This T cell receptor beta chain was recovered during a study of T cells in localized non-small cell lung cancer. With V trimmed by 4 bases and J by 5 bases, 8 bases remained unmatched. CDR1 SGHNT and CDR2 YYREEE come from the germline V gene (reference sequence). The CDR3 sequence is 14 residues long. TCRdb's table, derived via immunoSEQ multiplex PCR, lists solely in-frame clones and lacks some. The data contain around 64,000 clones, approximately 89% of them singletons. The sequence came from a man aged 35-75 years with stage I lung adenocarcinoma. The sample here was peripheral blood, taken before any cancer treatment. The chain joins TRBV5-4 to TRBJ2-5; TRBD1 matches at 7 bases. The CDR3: CASSRGQVEETQYF. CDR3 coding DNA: TGTGCCAGCAGCAGAGGACAGGTCGAGGAGACCCAGTACTTC.